The sequence of this T cell receptor beta chain was determined in a study of regulatory T cells in long-lasting Graves disease. The ends lost 5 bases at V and 2 bases at J; junction bases unmatched: 8. CDR1 is MNHEY, CDR2 SMNVEV, per germline (reference sequence). The CDR3 length is 17 residues. Indicated time point: newly diagnosed GD, antithyroid drugs for less than 3 months. The TCR library was prepared using RNA isolated from PBMCs. In building TCR beta libraries, iRepertoire HTBI primers were used together with Arm-PCR of CDR3 regions. TCRdb recomputed calls from the multiplex PCR reads with MiXCR, one row per CDR3 protein. The table lists 350,000 to 450,000 distinct CDR3 sequences, approximately 15% of them singletons. This same sample was also part of a study on T cells in Graves' hyperthyroidism and ophthalmopathy.

The clonotype comes from a middle-aged woman with Graves disease. V is TRBV27 and J is TRBJ2-2, with 10 positions matching TRBD2. The sequencing here drew on peripheral blood mononuclear cells (PBMCs), taken at new diagnosis, from a patient treated with antithyroid drugs. This CDR3 is CASSPQREGRNTGELFF. Written as DNA, the CDR3 is TGTGCCAGCAGTCCCCAGCGGGAGGGCCGAAACACCGGGGAGCTGTTTTTT.